The 7 T cell receptor beta chains below all came from one sample that was sequenced in a study of T-cell reconstitution after alpha-beta-depleted transplantation in children. During its preparation, the TCRbeta library received unique molecular identifiers. MiXCR was run by TCRdb on the PCR reads, yielding one entry per CDR3 protein. The profile shows around 700,000 distinct CDR3 sequences, 10% to 15% of them singletons. Sequenced material: PBMCs, taken before TCRalphabeta/CD19-depleted stem cell transplant. These receptor sequences come from a girl aged 2-10 years with congenital amegakaryocytic thrombocytopenia, due to receive a stem cell transplant.

This chain uses TRBV19 with TRBJ1-6; D unclear. Germline assignment: CDR1 LNHDA and CDR2 SQIVND (reference sequence). The V end lost 5 bases, the J end lost 9 bases, and 8 bases lay between the germline ends. This CDR3 comprises 12 residues. DNA for the CDR3: TGTGCCAGTAGTCGGACGGCTTCACCCCTCCACTTT. It translates to CASSRTASPLHF.

This chain links TRBV20-1 with TRBJ2-5; 8 bases map to TRBD1. Trimming removed 6 bases from V and 2 bases from J; junction bases left unmatched: 5. CDR1 is DFQATT and CDR2 is SNEGSKA in the germline V gene (reference sequence). The CDR3 has 13 residues. This CDR3 reads CSASGQAQETQYF. The CDR3 DNA reads TGCAGTGCGTCGGGACAGGCGCAAGAGACCCAGTACTTC.

This clonotype turned up a few times. The rearrangement joins TRBV18 to TRBJ2-1; D is unclear. V dropped 6 bases and J dropped 8 bases, with 14 bases sitting between them. CDR3 size: 13 residues. The germline V gene encodes CDR1 KGHSH and CDR2 LQKENI. CDR3 loop: CASSRPNVDEQFF. CDR3 in DNA: TGTGCCAGCTCCAGGCCCAATGTGGATGAGCAGTTCTTC.

The table lists this clonotype with many counts. V is TRBV12-3 or TRBV12-4 and J is TRBJ2-3, with D unclear. Trimming pared 5 bases from V and 8 bases from J, leaving 14 bases between. The CDR3 is 13 residues long. The CDR3 DNA sequence: TGTGCCAGCAGTCCTAACCCGATTTCTACGCAGTATTTT. This sequence encodes CASSPNPISTQYF.

The J gene is TRBJ2-7, the V gene TRBV12-3 or TRBV12-4, with 7 bases matching TRBD1. V trimming: 7 bases; J trimming: 1 base; junction bases outside the gene matches: 10. This CDR3 has 15 residues. The CDR3 here is CASTKQGLGSYEQYF. As DNA, the CDR3 is TGTGCCAGCACCAAACAGGGGTTGGGGTCCTACGAGCAGTACTTC.

The V call is TRBV6-1, the J call TRBJ1-1, with 12 nucleotides matching TRBD1. The CDR3 contains 17 residues. CDR1 is MNHNS and CDR2 is SASEGT in the germline V gene. Trimming took 5 bases from V and 5 from J; bases not matched to a gene: 12. DNA for the CDR3: TGTGCCAGCAGTACCCGGGACAGGGGGCGGGGTACTACTGAAGCTTTCTTT. Its protein product is CASSTRDRGRGTTEAFF.

In this sample, this clonotype turned up many times. The genes are TRBV12-3 or TRBV12-4 and TRBJ2-5; D might be TRBD1 or TRBD2, each matching 5 bases. This CDR3 is 14 amino acids long. The ends were cut back, 3 bases at V and 0 bases at J, with 8 bases in the middle. The CDR3 DNA sequence: TGTGCCAGCAGTTTGGGACCAAACCAAGAGACCCAGTACTTC. This codes for CASSLGPNQETQYF.